The entry below describes one T cell receptor (beta chain). This entry belongs to a study of T cell changes during pregnancy in multiple sclerosis. Repertoires were generated with immunoSEQ multiplex PCR, while TCRdb's copy carries only in-frame clones and drops some. The sample lists approximately 80,000 clones, about 91% occurring once. This TCR was recovered from a female donor in good health, serving as a control in a pregnancy study. Some clones in this sample may be carry-over from other donors' samples. The source material was PBMCs, sampled in the first trimester of pregnancy.

CDR3 DNA: TGTGCCAGCAGATACGTAGGGGTTCAGGACACTGAAGCTTTCTTT. Translating gives CASRYVGVQDTEAFF. The rearrangement uses TRBV6-5 and TRBJ1-1; a possible D gene is TRBD1 (5 bases). CDR1 is MNHEY and CDR2 is SVGAGI in the germline V gene. The CDR3 length is 15 residues. V lost 6 bases and J lost 3, with 17 bases in between.